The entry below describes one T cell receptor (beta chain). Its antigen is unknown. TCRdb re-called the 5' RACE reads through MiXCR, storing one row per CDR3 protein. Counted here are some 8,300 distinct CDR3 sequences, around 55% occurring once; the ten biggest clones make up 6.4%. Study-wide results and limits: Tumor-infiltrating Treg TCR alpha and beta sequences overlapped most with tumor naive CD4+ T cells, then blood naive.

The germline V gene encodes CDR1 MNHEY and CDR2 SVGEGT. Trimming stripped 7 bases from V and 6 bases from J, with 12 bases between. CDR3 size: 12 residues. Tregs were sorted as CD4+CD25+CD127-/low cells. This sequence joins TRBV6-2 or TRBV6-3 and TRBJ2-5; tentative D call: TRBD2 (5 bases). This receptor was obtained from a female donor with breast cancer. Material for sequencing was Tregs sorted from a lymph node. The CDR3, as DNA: TGTGCCAGCACGGGAATAGCCAAGACCCAGTACTTC. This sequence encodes CASTGIAKTQYF.